This paragraph covers one T cell receptor (beta chain) sequence. The data were taken from a study of patients and donors after allogeneic stem cell transplantation. A single record per CDR3 protein comes from TCRdb applying MiXCR to the RT-PCR reads. The repertoire includes about 410,000 distinct CDR3 sequences, about a sixth of them detected once, and 6% to 8% sits in the top ten. V was trimmed by 8 bases and J by 7 bases, leaving 18 bases between them. The CDR3 is 14 amino acids. The sequencing input was blood, either unsorted or a sorted T cell fraction (not recorded which). This sequence originates from a human donor who was either an allogeneic HSCT recipient or a stem cell or donor lymphocyte infusion donor (not recorded which). It is not recorded whose cells these are; they may come from a transplant donor. V gene TRBV23-1 combines with J gene TRBJ2-1; D possibly matches TRBD1 or TRBD2 (5 bases each). TRBV23-1 is marked as an open reading frame, function uncertain. The CDR3: CASGGRGCPNEQFF. The CDR3 coding sequence is TGCGCCAGCGGGGGAAGGGGCTGCCCTAATGAGCAGTTCTTC.